This T cell receptor (beta chain) comes out of a study of post-analysis software for immune sequencing data. Carried by the TCR beta cDNA libraries were unique molecular identifiers. TCRdb ran MiXCR on the PCR reads and lists one entry per CDR3 protein. The sample yields some 160,000 distinct CDR3 sequences, 30% to 45% seen once. As concerns this clonotype: A junction end diverges from the germline sequence, so it may reflect a read error.

The sequence derives from a girl aged 5-17 years with multiple sclerosis. Here the sequenced sample was blood, taken after autologous hematopoietic stem cell transplantation.

The CDR3 here is CSARDKELSDTQYF. The CDR3 DNA is TGCAGCGCTAGGGACAAAGAACTATCAGATACGCAGTATTTT. The chain recombines TRBV20-1 with TRBJ2-3; tentatively, D is TRBD1 (6 bases). Germline CDR1 DFQATT, CDR2 SNEGSKA (reference sequence). The CDR3 totals 14 residues.